This TCR beta chain appears in the sequencing data of a study of post-analysis software for immune sequencing data. General study results and limits: Five TRBV segments, including TRBV5-6, TRBV5-1 and TRBV20-1, were more frequent in patients than controls.

Presence of unique molecular identifiers characterized the TCR beta cDNA libraries. MiXCR, run by TCRdb on the PCR reads, gives a single entry per CDR3 protein. Here the sample spans 380,000 or so distinct CDR3 sequences, around a third being singletons. The CDR3 is 13 amino acids. The V end lost 1 base, the J end lost 11 bases, and 10 bases lay between the germline ends. Germline V gene sequence: CDR1 SGHKS, CDR2 YYEKEE (reference sequence). About this clonotype: Its antigen is still unknown.

Sequences were obtained from blood. This TCR came from a girl aged 5 to 17 with multiple sclerosis. The rearrangement joins TRBV5-5 to TRBJ1-6; the D is unclear. The CDR3 protein is CASSLSPWAPLHF. CDR3 DNA: TGTGCCAGCAGCTTGTCGCCGTGGGCACCCCTCCACTTT. Full variable domain (outside the CDR3, taken from reference TRBV5-5 and TRBJ1-6): DAGVTQSPTHLIKTRGQQVTLRCSPISGHKSVSWYQQVLGQGPQFIFQYYEKEERGRGNFPDRFSARQFPNYSSELNVNALLLGDSALYLCASSLSPWAPLHFGNGTRLTVT.